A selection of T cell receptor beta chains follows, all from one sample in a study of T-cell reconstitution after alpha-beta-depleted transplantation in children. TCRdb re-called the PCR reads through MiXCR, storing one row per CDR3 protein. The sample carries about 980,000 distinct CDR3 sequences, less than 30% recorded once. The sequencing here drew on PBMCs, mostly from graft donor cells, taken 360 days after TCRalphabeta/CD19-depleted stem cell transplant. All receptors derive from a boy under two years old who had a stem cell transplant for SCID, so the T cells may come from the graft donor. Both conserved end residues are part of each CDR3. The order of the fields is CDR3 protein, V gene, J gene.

cdr3_aa: CSARQGKGETQYF
v_call: TRBV20-1
j_call: TRBJ2-5

cdr3_aa: CASSLGVPRGRSSYNEQFF
v_call: TRBV7-9
j_call: TRBJ2-1

cdr3_aa: CASRVYRGGEEQFF
v_call: TRBV12-3/TRBV12-4
j_call: TRBJ2-1

cdr3_aa: CASSQDWGRGNTIYF
v_call: TRBV4-3
j_call: TRBJ1-3

cdr3_aa: CASSLEQGVQPQHF
v_call: TRBV12-3/TRBV12-4
j_call: TRBJ1-5

cdr3_aa: CSHPRSDFNEQFF
v_call: TRBV20-1
j_call: TRBJ2-1

cdr3_aa: CASRWGQDNNEQFF
v_call: TRBV5-1
j_call: TRBJ2-1

cdr3_aa: CASSQGGQQGNQPQHF
v_call: TRBV3-1
j_call: TRBJ1-5

cdr3_aa: CASSFSRQGWYNEQFF
v_call: TRBV5-1
j_call: TRBJ2-1

cdr3_aa: CAISPDNSYEQYF
v_call: TRBV10-3
j_call: TRBJ2-7

cdr3_aa: CASSLEASGFYEQYF
v_call: TRBV18
j_call: TRBJ2-7

cdr3_aa: CASSQDPLVPTGELFF
v_call: TRBV4-3
j_call: TRBJ2-2

cdr3_aa: CASSQQGGDFNEQFF
v_call: TRBV4-3
j_call: TRBJ2-1

cdr3_aa: CASSLTTNSPLHF
v_call: TRBV6-1
j_call: TRBJ1-6

cdr3_aa: CAIRPGGTDTQYF
v_call: TRBV10-3
j_call: TRBJ2-3

cdr3_aa: CASSLEPNGAGQPQHF
v_call: TRBV5-1
j_call: TRBJ1-5

cdr3_aa: CASSYLDGYTF
v_call: TRBV6-2/TRBV6-3
j_call: TRBJ1-2

cdr3_aa: CGISELAGTGSYEQYF
v_call: TRBV10-3
j_call: TRBJ2-7

cdr3_aa: CASSGPRDYPWKTQYF
v_call: TRBV2
j_call: TRBJ2-5

cdr3_aa: CACSFTSTGGRSNQPQHF
v_call: TRBV12-3/TRBV12-4
j_call: TRBJ1-5

cdr3_aa: CASSVNPGTEGADTQYF
v_call: TRBV9
j_call: TRBJ2-3

cdr3_aa: CASSWPPGTSVNEQFF
v_call: TRBV7-9
j_call: TRBJ2-1